Following are 27 T cell receptor beta chains from one sample sequenced in a study of T cells in Graves' hyperthyroidism and ophthalmopathy. The TCR beta CDR3 regions underwent amplification using RNA transcripts as the source. When the TCR CDR3 underwent first-round RT-PCR, the HTBI primer set was used. TCRdb recomputed calls from the multiplex PCR reads with MiXCR, one row per CDR3 protein. This table holds 730,000 or so distinct CDR3 sequences, around 20% found once. Sequences were obtained from blood. These receptors were collected from a woman in her forties or fifties with Graves' hyperthyroidism that later progressed to Graves' ophthalmopathy.

The chain carries TRBV20-1 and TRBJ1-3; D may be TRBD1 (5 bases). V gave up 0 bases and J gave up 6 bases, with 18 bases separating them. From germline, CDR1 is DFQATT and CDR2 SNEGSKA (reference sequence). This CDR3 comprises 16 residues. In nucleotides, the CDR3 is TGCAGTGCTAGAGACTCCGGGGAAGGGGCTTTAAACACCATATATTTT. This encodes CSARDSGEGALNTIYF.

This clonotype was seen only a few times. V gene TRBV2 combines with J gene TRBJ2-1; D gene uncertain. The CDR3 loop spans 14 amino acids. V was pared by 3 bases and J by 4 bases, with 10 bases between. Germline V lookup: CDR1 SNHLY, CDR2 FYNNEI. CDR3 protein: CASSDGQLYNEQFF. CDR3 nucleotides: TGTGCCAGCAGTGACGGGCAGTTATACAATGAGCAGTTCTTC.

The gene calls are TRBV24-1 and TRBJ2-3; 7 bases line up with TRBD1. The junction had 4 bases not matched to a gene; V was cut back by 4 bases and J by 1 base. The germline V gene has CDR1 KGHDR and CDR2 SFDVKD. The CDR3 is 15 amino acids. CDR3 bases: TGTGCCACCAGTGACGTAACAGGGGGCACAGATACGCAGTATTTT. It codes for CATSDVTGGTDTQYF.

This clonotype was found a few times. The rearrangement links TRBV5-4 to TRBJ1-3, with D tentatively TRBD1 (5 bases). The CDR3 length is 15 residues. From germline, CDR1 is SGHNT and CDR2 YYREEE (reference sequence). V was pared by 7 bases and J by 4 bases, with 18 bases between. CDR3 bases: TGTGCCAGCGGACAAGACAGCAGTTGGGGAAACACCATATATTTT. Translating it yields CASGQDSSWGNTIYF.

This clonotype was seen a handful of times. The chain carries TRBV7-3 and TRBJ1-2; D perhaps matches TRBD1 (5 bases). The CDR3 runs to 13 residues. Germline V gene data show CDR1 as SGHTA and CDR2 as FQGTGA. V was cut by 2 bases and J by 5 bases, with 9 bases left in between. For the CDR3, the DNA is TGTGCCAGCAGCTTAGGACATGAATATGGCTACACCTTC. Translated: CASSLGHEYGYTF.

The V gene is TRBV5-4, the J gene TRBJ2-6, with a tentative D call TRBD1 (6 bases). This CDR3 region has 16 residues. Germline V gene data show CDR1 as SGHNT and CDR2 as YYREEE (reference sequence). V lost 3 bases and J 4 bases, leaving 14 bases between the germline ends. CDR3 sequence (DNA): TGTGCCAGCAGCTGGAAGGGGGTTGCCGGGGCCAACGTCCTGACTTTC. Amino acid sequence: CASSWKGVAGANVLTF.

This clonotype showed up many times. The V gene is TRBV27, the J gene TRBJ1-2; 8 bases line up with TRBD1. Germline assignment: CDR1 MNHEY and CDR2 SMNVEV (reference sequence). Unmatched junction bases numbered 3, after V lost 4 bases and J lost 8 bases. The CDR3 contains 12 residues. In DNA, the CDR3 is TGTGCCAGCAGTTCCCGGGACAGGGGCTACACCTTC. Protein product: CASSSRDRGYTF.

This clonotype was observed at least ten times. V and J are TRBV6-1 and TRBJ2-1; D call uncertain. CDR1 and CDR2 (germline): MNHNS, SASEGT. V lost 6 bases and J 3 bases, leaving 12 bases between the germline ends. The CDR3 totals 14 residues. The CDR3 is CASRRGPNYNEQFF. For the CDR3, the DNA is TGTGCCAGCAGGAGAGGACCAAACTACAATGAGCAGTTCTTC.

There are many counts of this clonotype. V gene TRBV7-9 combines with J gene TRBJ1-2; 10 nucleotides match TRBD1. Trimming cost V 3 bases and J 2 bases; bases outside gene matches: 12. CDR3 length: 18 amino acids. Germline CDR1 SEHNR, CDR2 FQNEAQ (reference sequence). The CDR3 here is CASSFAGTGAFINYGYTF. The CDR3 nucleotides read TGTGCCAGCAGCTTCGCCGGGACAGGGGCGTTTATAAACTATGGCTACACCTTC.

This clonotype appeared many times. The chain recombines TRBV20-1 with TRBJ1-5, with D uncertain. Trimming shortened V by 5 bases and J by 3 bases, and 17 bases separated the two germline ends. The CDR3 spans 15 residues. CDR1 is DFQATT and CDR2 is SNEGSKA in the germline V gene (reference sequence). The CDR3 sequence is CSAPPRTGNNQPQHF. The CDR3 DNA is TGCAGTGCTCCCCCCAGGACGGGAAACAATCAGCCCCAGCATTTT.

This clonotype was observed a few times. This chain uses TRBV6-6 with TRBJ2-1; 8 nucleotides match TRBD1. V shed 0 bases, J shed 4 bases, and the junction held 5 bases outside the gene matches. Per the germline V gene, CDR1 is MNHNY and CDR2 is SVGAGI (reference sequence). The CDR3 spans 16 residues. CDR3 in amino acids: CASSYSRTGKYNEQFF. Here the CDR3 DNA reads TGTGCCAGCAGTTACTCTAGGACAGGGAAGTACAATGAGCAGTTCTTC.

This clonotype occurred many times. The CDR3 region is CASTAGTPETQYF. The CDR3 nucleotides read TGCGCCAGCACCGCGGGAACTCCAGAGACCCAGTACTTC. The chain has TRBV4-1 and TRBJ2-5; perhaps TRBD2 as D (6 bases). Looked up from germline, CDR1 is MGHRA and CDR2 is YSYEKL. The CDR3 extends over 13 amino acids. V lost 7 bases to trimming and J lost 4 bases, with 13 bases between them.

The table lists this clonotype with many counts. The chain employs TRBV7-9 and TRBJ1-1; no firm D call. Trimming shortened V by 7 bases and J by 2 bases, and 11 bases separated the two germline ends. CDR1 is SEHNR and CDR2 is FQNEAQ in the germline V gene (reference sequence). The CDR3 loop spans 13 amino acids. The CDR3 nucleotides read TGTGCCAGCACCCTACAACGAAACACTGAAGCTTTCTTT. Amino acid sequence: CASTLQRNTEAFF.

This clonotype was counted a few times. The chain carries TRBV12-3 or TRBV12-4 and TRBJ2-5, with TRBD1 as a possible D gene (6 bases). The CDR3 is 13 residues long. Trimming shortened V by 5 bases and J by 9 bases, and 16 bases separated the two germline ends. The CDR3 loop reads CASSPRGLGAQYF. CDR3 sequence (DNA): TGTGCCAGCAGTCCCAGGGGCCTCGGGGCCCAGTACTTC.

This clonotype has at least ten counts. The chain couples TRBV3-1 to TRBJ2-1; 12 bases agree with TRBD2. This CDR3 has 15 amino acids. The germline V gene has CDR1 LGHDT and CDR2 YNNKEL (reference sequence). After removal of 8 bases from V and 8 bases from J, the junction contained 10 bases not matched to a gene. Here the CDR3 reads CASAQLAGGTDEQFF. CDR3 sequence (DNA): TGTGCCAGCGCCCAACTAGCGGGGGGAACGGATGAGCAGTTCTTC.

The chain recombines TRBV27 with TRBJ2-1; 14 bases match TRBD2. CDR3 length: 14 residues. The V and J ends lost 10 bases and 9 bases, in that order; junction bases with no gene match: 8. Germline V gene data show CDR1 as MNHEY and CDR2 as SMNVEV (reference sequence). The CDR3 region has the DNA TGTGCCACCTCTCGAGGGACTAGCGGGGGTGAGCAGTTCTTC. Translated: CATSRGTSGGEQFF.

This clonotype turned up a few times. The gene calls are TRBV6-1 and TRBJ1-5; tentative D call: TRBD1 (5 bases). CDR1 MNHNS and CDR2 SASEGT come from the germline V gene. This CDR3 region has 15 residues. Trimming pared 4 bases from V and 2 bases from J, leaving 12 bases between. CDR3 DNA: TGTGCCAGCAGTGGGGGCGATCTTGGCAATCAGCCCCAGCATTTT. It specifies CASSGGDLGNQPQHF.

This clonotype appeared many times. This chain joins TRBV7-8 and TRBJ2-1, with 9 positions matching TRBD1. The length of the CDR3 is 16 residues. Germline V lookup: CDR1 SGHVS, CDR2 FQNEAQ. V trimming: 6 bases; J trimming: 5 bases; junction bases outside the gene matches: 11. CDR3 bases: TGTGCCAGCAGTCACGCGCGACAGGGGGACAACAATGAGCAGTTCTTC. Translated: CASSHARQGDNNEQFF.

This clonotype occurred a few times. This chain links TRBV5-4 with TRBJ2-1; 8 nucleotides line up with TRBD1. Germline loops: CDR1 SGHNT, CDR2 YYREEE (reference sequence). V was clipped by 6 bases and J by 5 bases; unmatched bases: 7. This CDR3 has 14 residues. The CDR3 loop reads CASTRTGTDNEQFF. The CDR3 DNA reads TGTGCCAGCACGCGGACAGGGACGGACAATGAGCAGTTCTTC.

This clonotype was detected ten times or more. The J gene is TRBJ1-5, the V gene TRBV27; weak D call: TRBD1 (6 bases). The CDR3 runs to 14 residues. V dropped 6 bases and J dropped 3 bases, with 12 bases sitting between them. Germline values: CDR1 MNHEY, CDR2 SMNVEV (reference sequence). CDR3 protein: CASSYRADNQPQHF. CDR3 in DNA: TGTGCCAGCAGCTACAGGGCCGACAATCAGCCCCAGCATTTT.

In this sample, this clonotype turned up many times. The chain links TRBV20-1 to TRBJ2-1; D is possibly TRBD2 (6 bases). Between the trimmed V and J ends, which lost 2 bases and 4 bases, there was a span of 12 bases. Germline loops: CDR1 DFQATT, CDR2 SNEGSKA (reference sequence). This CDR3 has 14 residues. CDR3 loop: CSARTSTSYNEQFF. The CDR3 DNA reads TGCAGTGCTAGAACTAGCACGTCGTACAATGAGCAGTTCTTC.

This clonotype appeared many times. This chain joins TRBV11-2 and TRBJ1-4; 8 bases map to TRBD1. The CDR3 loop spans 15 amino acids. The germline CDR1 and CDR2 sequences are SGHAT and FQNNGV. Unmatched junction bases numbered 7, after V lost 4 bases and J lost 6 bases. The CDR3: CASSYTGTGDEKLFF. DNA of the CDR3: TGTGCCAGCAGCTACACCGGGACAGGAGATGAAAAACTGTTTTTT.

On this clonotype itself: A much larger clonotype is one base distant, so this may be a read error. The chain employs TRBV7-2 and TRBJ1-2; D gene ambiguous. CDR3 size: 17 residues. The germline V gene encodes CDR1 SGHTA and CDR2 FQGNSA. V lost 5 bases, J lost 3 bases, and 22 bases lay in between. The CDR3, as DNA: TGTGCCAGCAGCCTTATCCTGATTATAGTGACTGACTATGGCTACACCTTC. Protein: CASSLILIIVTDYGYTF.

The sample holds a few counts of this clonotype. This sequence joins TRBV11-2 and TRBJ1-3, with no clear D. The CDR3 extends over 14 amino acids. Per germline, CDR1 SGHAT and CDR2 FQNNGV. V was pared by 5 bases and J by 1 base, with 9 bases between. CDR3 sequence reads: CASSQFRSGNTIYF. CDR3 bases: TGTGCCAGCAGCCAGTTCAGGTCTGGAAACACCATATATTTT.

This clonotype was recorded many times. The V gene is TRBV6-1, the J gene TRBJ1-1; 8 positions agree with TRBD1. This CDR3 is built from 13 residues. V was clipped by 6 bases and J by 5 bases; unmatched bases: 5. The germline CDR1 and CDR2 sequences are MNHNS and SASEGT. The CDR3 is CASRDRQGTEAFF. In DNA form, the CDR3 reads TGTGCCAGCAGAGACCGACAGGGGACTGAAGCTTTCTTT.

J is TRBJ2-2 and V is TRBV5-1, with 16 nucleotides matching TRBD2. The V gene's germline CDR1 is SGHRS and CDR2 YFSETQ. V shed 4 bases, J shed 4 bases, and the junction held 7 bases outside the gene matches. The CDR3 length is 18 residues. CDR3 residues: CASSPGTSGGATTGELFF. The CDR3 nucleotides read TGCGCCAGCAGCCCCGGGACTAGCGGGGGGGCGACCACCGGGGAGCTGTTTTTT.

This clonotype was counted only a few times. The chain uses TRBV27 and TRBJ1-2, with a tentative D call TRBD1 (6 bases). V was trimmed by 3 bases and J by 2 bases, leaving 13 bases between them. The CDR3 is 15 amino acids. The germline V gene encodes CDR1 MNHEY and CDR2 SMNVEV (reference sequence). Written as DNA, the CDR3 is TGTGCCAGCAGTTTGGGGGGGGCACCCAACTATGGCTACACCTTC. It specifies CASSLGGAPNYGYTF.